The 21 T cell receptor beta chains below were found in one sample sequenced in a study of T-cell memory formation after mild COVID-19. TCRdb ran MiXCR on the 5' RACE reads and lists one entry per CDR3 protein. The data show hundreds of thousands of distinct CDR3 sequences, 25% to 30% seen once. The specimen sequenced was PBMCs or a T cell subset sorted from them (not recorded which). These receptors all stem from an adult woman who had mild COVID-19 (a few samples of this study predate the infection). Cell type and time point are not known.

This chain connects TRBV5-8 to TRBJ1-2; D perhaps matches TRBD1 (5 bases). The CDR3 is 15 amino acids. The V gene lost 3 bases and the J gene lost 3 bases, with 15 bases spanning the gap. Germline CDR1 and CDR2: SGHTS and YDEGEE. The CDR3 nucleotides read TGTGCCAGCAGCTCCTGGACATGGGGTGACTATGGCTACACCTTC. Protein sequence: CASSSWTWGDYGYTF.

The chain links TRBV5-1 to TRBJ2-7; TRBD1 matches 8 bases. The germline V gene has CDR1 SGHRS and CDR2 YFSETQ. CDR3 length: 15 amino acids. Trimming removed 2 bases from V and 6 bases from J; junction bases left unmatched: 10. The DNA of the CDR3 is TGCGCCAGCAGCTTCCGGACAGGGATGGCCTCCGAGCAGTACTTC. It encodes CASSFRTGMASEQYF.

V is TRBV29-1 and J is TRBJ1-1; a weak D match, TRBD1 (5 bases). From germline, CDR1 is SQVTM and CDR2 ANQGSEA. Trimming left V 4 bases short and J 0 bases short, with 12 bases between. This CDR3 has 14 amino acids. CDR3 nucleotide sequence: TGCAGCGTTGGGGTTCGGGGGATGAACACTGAAGCTTTCTTT. The encoded protein is CSVGVRGMNTEAFF.

The chain combines TRBV6-2 or TRBV6-3 with TRBJ1-2, with D possibly TRBD1 on 6 matching bases. Germline loops: CDR1 MNHEY, CDR2 SVGEGT. The CDR3 is 15 amino acids. Trimming stripped 5 bases from V and 4 bases from J, with 17 bases between. For the CDR3, the DNA is TGTGCCAGCAGTCACCCGCCGGGGGCGATCTATGGCTACACCTTC. Its protein product is CASSHPPGAIYGYTF.

This clonotype was counted many times. The rearrangement joins TRBV5-1 to TRBJ2-4; 7 bases match TRBD1. V shed 5 bases, J shed 2 bases, and the junction held 7 bases outside the gene matches. This CDR3 has 15 amino acids. Germline values: CDR1 SGHRS, CDR2 YFSETQ. As DNA, the CDR3 is TGCGCCAGCAGTCAAGACAGGGTATCCAAAAACATTCAGTACTTC. As protein: CASSQDRVSKNIQYF. Together with reference TRBV5-1 and TRBJ2-4, the CDR3 gives the full variable domain: KAGVTQTPRYLIKTRGQQVTLSCSPISGHRSVSWYQQTPGQGLQFLFEYFSETQRNKGNFPGRFSGRQFSNSRSEMNVSTLELGDSALYLCASSQDRVSKNIQYFGAGTRLSVL.

This clonotype has just a few counts. The chain couples TRBV24-1 to TRBJ1-5; D is unclear. Germline CDR1 KGHDR, CDR2 SFDVKD. CDR3 length: 15 amino acids. Trimming left V 3 bases short and J 0 bases short, with 8 bases between. The CDR3 loop is CATSDPDGSNQPQHF. The DNA of the CDR3 is TGTGCCACCAGTGATCCGGACGGTAGCAATCAGCCCCAGCATTTT.

This chain connects TRBV7-2 to TRBJ2-4; tentative D call: TRBD1 (5 bases). The V end lost 5 bases, the J end lost 5 bases, and 16 bases lay between the germline ends. This CDR3 has 15 amino acids. From germline, CDR1 is SGHTA and CDR2 FQGNSA. CDR3 protein: CASSLGQAMENIQYF. CDR3 nucleotide sequence: TGTGCCAGCAGCCTGGGGCAAGCCATGGAAAACATTCAGTACTTC.

This clonotype showed up just a few times. The chain recombines TRBV9 with TRBJ2-1, with TRBD2 matching over 8 bases. The CDR3 extends over 15 amino acids. The germline CDR1 and CDR2 sequences are SGDLS and YYNGEE. V trimming: 0 bases; J trimming: 7 bases; junction bases outside the gene matches: 6. CDR3 sequence (DNA): TGTGCCAGCAGCGTAGGGGCGGGGGGCGGAAATGAGCAGTTCTTC. Its protein product is CASSVGAGGGNEQFF.

This clonotype occurred a few times. This chain links TRBV5-1 with TRBJ2-5, with D possibly called TRBD1 or TRBD2 (5 bases each). The V and J ends lost 3 bases and 5 bases respectively, with 14 bases between them. The CDR3 extends over 14 amino acids. CDR1 and CDR2 from the germline V gene are SGHRS and YFSETQ. This CDR3 is CASSSPRGGETQYF. The CDR3 nucleotides are TGCGCCAGCAGCTCCCCAAGGGGCGGGGAGACCCAGTACTTC.

The chain joins TRBV3-1 to TRBJ2-4, with 7 bases identical to TRBD1. Germline values: CDR1 LGHDT, CDR2 YNNKEL (reference sequence). This CDR3 has 16 amino acids. Trimming took 4 bases from V and 6 from J; bases not matched to a gene: 12. Here the CDR3 reads CASSPSQGLVGNIQYF. CDR3 DNA: TGTGCCAGCAGCCCTTCACAGGGGTTGGTAGGAAACATTCAGTACTTC.

This chain joins TRBV7-8 and TRBJ2-3, with D perhaps given as TRBD1 or TRBD2 (6 bases each). There are 14 residues in the CDR3. Germline-derived CDR1 and CDR2 are SGHVS and FQNEAQ. V shed 2 bases and J shed 6 bases, with 12 bases lying between them. CDR3 nucleotides: TGTGCCAGCAGCTTATGGGGGGCCGGGGATACGCAGTATTTT. Its translation is CASSLWGAGDTQYF.

V is TRBV5-8 and J is TRBJ1-1; tentatively, D is TRBD1 (5 bases). The CDR3 is made up of 17 amino acids. V was clipped by 1 base and J by 3 bases, with 19 bases between them. Germline assignment: CDR1 SGHTS and CDR2 YDEGEE. The DNA for the CDR3 is TGTGCCAGCAGCTTGCCGACGGAAGGGCCGGGGGACACTGAAGCTTTCTTT. Its protein product is CASSLPTEGPGDTEAFF. Full variable domain (rest looked up from reference TRBV5-8 and TRBJ1-1): EAGVTQSPTHLIKTRGQQATLRCSPISGHTSVYWYQQALGLGLQFLLWYDEGEERNRGNFPPRFSGRQFPNYSSELNVNALELEDSALYLCASSLPTEGPGDTEAFFGQGTRLTVV.

The chain combines TRBV6-5 with TRBJ2-2, with 11 bases matching TRBD1. Germline V gene lookup returns CDR1 MNHEY and CDR2 SVGAGI. The CDR3 spans 16 residues. The V and J ends lost 3 bases and 5 bases, in that order; junction bases with no gene match: 5. The CDR3 sequence: CASSYDGTGGTGELFF. The CDR3 DNA sequence: TGTGCCAGCAGTTATGACGGGACAGGGGGGACCGGGGAGCTGTTTTTT.

This sequence joins TRBV9 and TRBJ1-2; 7 bases agree with TRBD1. The V and J ends lost 4 bases and 4 bases, in that order; junction bases with no gene match: 7. Germline V CDR1 and CDR2: SGDLS, YYNGEE. This CDR3 contains 14 residues. The CDR3, as DNA: TGTGCCAGCAGCCCGGGGACAGCTCCCTATGGCTACACCTTC. Translation gives CASSPGTAPYGYTF.

This clonotype has more than one count but fewer than ten. V gene TRBV12-3 or TRBV12-4 combines with J gene TRBJ2-7; 7 nucleotides align to TRBD2. J gave up 3 bases and V 6 bases, and 5 bases lay outside the gene matches. The CDR3 sequence is 13 residues long. CDR3 bases: TGTGCCAGCAGCTACGGGACTATCTACGAGCAGTACTTC. This translates into CASSYGTIYEQYF.

This chain uses TRBV20-1 with TRBJ1-1; 9 positions agree with TRBD1. Germline values: CDR1 DFQATT, CDR2 SNEGSKA (reference sequence). The CDR3 is 14 amino acids. V lost 1 base and J lost 5; bases outside the gene matches: 5. This CDR3 is CSARGWDRATEAFF. The CDR3 DNA is TGCAGTGCTAGAGGTTGGGACAGGGCTACTGAAGCTTTCTTT.

The table lists this clonotype with many counts. The V call is TRBV12-3 or TRBV12-4, the J call TRBJ2-7; D unclear. Trimming removed 2 bases from V and 3 bases from J, with 11 bases in between. The CDR3 spans 14 residues. CDR3 sequence reads: CASSLSGSFYEQYF. In DNA form, the CDR3 reads TGTGCCAGCAGTTTATCGGGCTCCTTCTACGAGCAGTACTTC.

A few counts support this clonotype. This sequence joins TRBV7-2 and TRBJ2-5, with 9 bases identical to TRBD2. J was trimmed by 3 bases and V by 5 bases; bases with no gene match: 10. The CDR3 covers 16 residues. Germline values: CDR1 SGHTA, CDR2 FQGNSA. CDR3 DNA: TGTGCCAGCAGCCGGATGGGGAGCGGGGGGAAAGAGACCCAGTACTTC. Amino acids: CASSRMGSGGKETQYF.

V is TRBV20-1 and J is TRBJ1-2; D is uncertain. From germline, CDR1 is DFQATT and CDR2 SNEGSKA (reference sequence). The V end lost 0 bases, the J end lost 3 bases, and 11 bases lay between the germline ends. This CDR3 region has 14 residues. CDR3 sequence reads: CSARESSWDYGYTF. Written as DNA, the CDR3 is TGCAGTGCTAGAGAGTCGTCGTGGGACTATGGCTACACCTTC.

This clonotype came up a few times. This chain uses TRBV30 with TRBJ2-5, with 8 nucleotides matching TRBD2. The V gene's germline CDR1 is GTSNPN and CDR2 SVGIG (reference sequence). The junction had 10 bases not matched to a gene; V was cut back by 3 bases and J by 1 base. CDR3 size: 16 residues. CDR3 sequence: CAWRELAVGTQETQYF. The CDR3, as DNA: TGTGCCTGGAGAGAACTAGCGGTAGGGACCCAAGAGACCCAGTACTTC.

The rearrangement joins TRBV5-1 to TRBJ2-3, with D uncertain. The CDR3 consists of 16 residues. The germline V gene encodes CDR1 SGHRS and CDR2 YFSETQ. Trimming took off 1 base at V and 0 bases at J, with 12 bases between the two ends. CDR3 protein: CASSLMAITSTDTQYF. CDR3 nucleotides: TGCGCCAGCAGCTTGATGGCAATTACTAGCACAGATACGCAGTATTTT.